One sample yielded the 12 T cell receptor beta chains listed below, sequenced in a study of blood T cell repertoires in COVID-19. Measured with immunoSEQ multiplex PCR; TCRdb has only the in-frame clones, and not every one. This table holds more than 140,000 clones, around 86% found once. Input material: peripheral blood. The receptors come from a human donor in a cohort sampled during active COVID-19.

V gene TRBV7-9 combines with J gene TRBJ2-1; 14 positions match TRBD2. The CDR3 sequence is 15 residues long. After removal of 5 bases from V and 8 bases from J, the junction contained 5 bases not matched to a gene. Per germline, CDR1 SEHNR and CDR2 FQNEAQ (reference sequence). CDR3 bases: TGTGCCAGCAGCCTGGGACTAGCGGGAGCCGATGAGCAGTTCTTC. Translating it yields CASSLGLAGADEQFF.

The chain has TRBV11-3 and TRBJ2-5, with 14 nucleotides matching TRBD2. The J segment lost 7 bases and the V segment lost 5 bases, leaving 12 bases of the junction unmatched. The CDR3 extends over 17 amino acids. Germline loops: CDR1 SGHNT, CDR2 YENEEA. CDR3 region: CASSEQTGLAGVGTQYF. The DNA for the CDR3 is TGTGCCAGCAGCGAACAGACGGGACTAGCGGGAGTGGGGACCCAGTACTTC.

The chain is built from TRBV11-2 and TRBJ1-5; D remains ambiguous. V dropped 5 bases and J dropped 5 bases, with 10 bases sitting between them. The length of the CDR3 is 13 residues. Germline-derived CDR1 and CDR2 are SGHAT and FQNNGV. The CDR3 region has the DNA TGTGCCAGCAGCCTAGGGAGGGATCAGCCCCAGCATTTT. It yields the protein CASSLGRDQPQHF. Looking up the rest from reference TRBV11-2 and TRBJ1-5 gives the full variable domain: EAGVAQSPRYKIIEKRQSVAFWCNPISGHATLYWYQQILGQGPKLLIQFQNNGVVDDSQLPKDRFSAERLKGVDSTLKIQPAKLEDSAVYLCASSLGRDQPQHFGDGTRLSIL.

The chain couples TRBV6-5 to TRBJ1-6; the D gene is possibly TRBD1 (5 bases). Germline V CDR1 and CDR2: MNHEY, SVGAGI. The CDR3 runs to 15 residues. V lost 2 bases and J 2 bases, leaving 7 bases between the germline ends. The CDR3 loop is CASSYGAPYNSPLHF. CDR3 sequence (DNA): TGTGCCAGCAGTTACGGGGCTCCCTATAATTCACCCCTCCACTTT.

V usage is TRBV7-6 and J usage is TRBJ2-3; D not resolved. Trimming stripped 1 base from V and 2 bases from J, with 13 bases between. The CDR3 sequence is 16 residues long. Germline V CDR1 and CDR2: SGHVS, FNYEAQ. CDR3 DNA sequence: TGTGCCAGCAGCTTAGGGGTTCAGGCAGACACAGATACGCAGTATTTT. It encodes CASSLGVQADTDTQYF.

This chain uses TRBV6-5 with TRBJ2-7; tentative D call: TRBD2 (5 bases). Deletions cut 10 bases from V and 5 bases from J, with 18 bases between. The CDR3 is made up of 13 amino acids. Germline V lookup: CDR1 MNHEY, CDR2 SVGAGI. CDR3 coding DNA: TGTGCCATCGAGCGGAAGGGTCGGGACGAGCAGTACTTC. Its translation is CAIERKGRDEQYF.

V is TRBV5-1 and J is TRBJ2-2, with 9 bases that match TRBD2. Germline V gene sequence: CDR1 SGHRS, CDR2 YFSETQ. The CDR3 contains 16 residues. The V segment lost 0 bases and the J segment 4 bases; nucleotides outside the gene matches: 4. The CDR3 region is CASSLGLAESTGELFF. Here the CDR3 DNA reads TGCGCCAGCAGCTTGGGACTAGCGGAGAGCACCGGGGAGCTGTTTTTT.

The chain combines TRBV5-5 with TRBJ2-4, with 11 positions matching TRBD2. The V and J ends lost 2 bases and 6 bases, in that order; junction bases with no gene match: 13. Germline CDR1 is SGHKS and CDR2 is YYEKEE (reference sequence). The CDR3 sequence is 18 residues long. This chain's CDR3 is CASSLTLTSGDPRNIQYF. The CDR3, as DNA: TGTGCCAGCAGCTTAACACTGACTAGCGGGGACCCAAGAAACATTCAGTACTTC. Complete variable domain (other parts from reference TRBV5-5 and TRBJ2-4): DAGVTQSPTHLIKTRGQQVTLRCSPISGHKSVSWYQQVLGQGPQFIFQYYEKEERGRGNFPDRFSARQFPNYSSELNVNALLLGDSALYLCASSLTLTSGDPRNIQYFGAGTRLSVL.

This chain links TRBV5-1 with TRBJ2-1, with TRBD2 identical over 10 bases. The junction had 11 bases not matched to a gene; V was cut back by 4 bases and J by 4 bases. Per germline, CDR1 SGHRS and CDR2 YFSETQ. CDR3 length equals 17 residues. CDR3 coding DNA: TGCGCCAGCAGCCCGAACGCCGGGACTAGCGCGTACAATGAGCAGTTCTTC. It encodes CASSPNAGTSAYNEQFF.

The chain links TRBV19 to TRBJ2-1; TRBD2 agrees at 7 bases. The CDR3 length is 15 residues. The junction had 7 bases not matched to a gene; V was cut back by 6 bases and J by 2 bases. Looked up from germline, CDR1 is LNHDA and CDR2 is SQIVND (reference sequence). CDR3 DNA: TGTGCCAGTAGCCCGCGGGAGTACGCCTACAATGAGCAGTTCTTC. Translated, it gives CASSPREYAYNEQFF.

This clone was seen once. This rearrangement joins TRBV20-1 to TRBJ2-1; D is ambiguous. In germline, CDR1 is DFQATT, CDR2 SNEGSKA (reference sequence). This CDR3 has 11 amino acids. V was shortened by 2 bases and J by 7 bases, with 6 bases between the two germline ends. In DNA, the CDR3 is TGCAGTGCTAGACCCATTAATGAGCAGTTCTTC. Translation: CSARPINEQFF.

This sequence joins TRBV25-1 and TRBJ2-7; 7 bases agree with TRBD1. J was trimmed by 0 bases and V by 2 bases; bases with no gene match: 4. The germline V gene has CDR1 MGHDK and CDR2 SYGVNS. The CDR3 consists of 15 residues. CDR3 coding DNA: TGTGCCAGCAGTGAACACAGGGGAGACTCCTACGAGCAGTACTTC. It translates to CASSEHRGDSYEQYF.